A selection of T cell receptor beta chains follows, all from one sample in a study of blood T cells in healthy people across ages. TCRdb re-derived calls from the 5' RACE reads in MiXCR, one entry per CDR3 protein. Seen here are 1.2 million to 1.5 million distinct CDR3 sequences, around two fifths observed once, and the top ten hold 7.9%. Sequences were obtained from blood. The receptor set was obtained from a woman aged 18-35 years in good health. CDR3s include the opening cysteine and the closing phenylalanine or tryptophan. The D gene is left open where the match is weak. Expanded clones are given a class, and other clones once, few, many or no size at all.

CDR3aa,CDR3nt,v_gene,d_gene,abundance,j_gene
CSADRGVALDTQYF,TGCAGTGCGGACAGGGGGGTTGCACTAGATACGCAGTATTTT,TRBV20-1,TRBD1,few,TRBJ2-3
CASSPGTNYQPQHF,TGTGCCAGCAGCCCCGGGACAAACTATCAGCCCCAGCATTTT,TRBV5-6,.,few,TRBJ1-5
CASRGYGGGPHNGQFF,TGCGCCAGCAGAGGATACGGGGGCGGGCCGCACAATGGGCAGTTCTTC,TRBV4-1,.,.,TRBJ2-1
CASSGTSGGRPYNEQFF,TGCGCCAGCAGTGGGACTAGCGGGGGGCGTCCCTACAATGAGCAGTTCTTC,TRBV10-1,TRBD2,few,TRBJ2-1
CASSRTGATVGTQYF,TGTGCCAGCAGTCGGACAGGGGCTACTGTGGGGACCCAGTACTTC,TRBV7-9,TRBD1,.,TRBJ2-5
CAISETGTSGDNEQFF,TGTGCCATCAGTGAGACCGGGACTAGCGGGGATAATGAGCAGTTCTTC,TRBV10-3,TRBD2,.,TRBJ2-1
CASMGLRGGDTQYF,TGTGCCAGCATGGGTCTGAGGGGAGGAGATACGCAGTATTTT,TRBV2,.,.,TRBJ2-3
CASSPTRAGKGDEQYF,TGTGCCAGCAGCCCAACCAGGGCCGGTAAGGGGGATGAGCAGTACTTC,TRBV7-2,.,once,TRBJ2-5
CASSPGQGVQETQYF,TGTGCCAGCAGCCCAGGACAGGGGGTGCAAGAGACCCAGTACTTC,TRBV7-9,TRBD1,.,TRBJ2-5
CASGLDPMGDGWDEQFF,TGTGCTAGTGGTTTGGACCCGATGGGGGACGGTTGGGATGAGCAGTTCTTC,TRBV12-5,.,few,TRBJ2-1
CASSQDRDPVTEAFF,TGCGCCAGCAGCCAAGATCGAGACCCCGTCACTGAAGCTTTCTTT,TRBV4-1,.,few,TRBJ1-1
CASQTSGPPYEQYF,TGTGCCAGCCAGACTAGCGGGCCTCCCTACGAGCAGTACTTC,TRBV7-2,TRBD2,few,TRBJ2-7